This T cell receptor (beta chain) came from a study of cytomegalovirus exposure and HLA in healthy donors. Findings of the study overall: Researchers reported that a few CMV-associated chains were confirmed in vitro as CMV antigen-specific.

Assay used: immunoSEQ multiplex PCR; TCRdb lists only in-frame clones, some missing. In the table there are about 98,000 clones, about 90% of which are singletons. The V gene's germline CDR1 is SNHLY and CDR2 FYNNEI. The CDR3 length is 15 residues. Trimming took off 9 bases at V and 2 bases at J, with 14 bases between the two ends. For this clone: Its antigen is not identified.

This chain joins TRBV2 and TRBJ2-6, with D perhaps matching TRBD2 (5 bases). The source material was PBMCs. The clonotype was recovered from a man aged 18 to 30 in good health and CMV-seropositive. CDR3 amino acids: CASKAEAAGANVLTF. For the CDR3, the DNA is TGTGCCAGTAAAGCGGAGGCGGCTGGGGCCAACGTCCTGACTTTC.